The present TCR beta chain was sequenced within a study of beta chain features in type 1 diabetes. All of the isolated RNA was reverse transcribed, so expressed TCRB transcripts were sequenced. The assay was immunoSEQ multiplex PCR, and TCRdb's table has in-frame clones only and misses some. Of roughly 310,000 clones in the sample, 11% were seen once. Concerning this clone itself: Its target is unknown.

Germline values: CDR1 MGHDK, CDR2 SYGVNS. V trimming: 6 bases; J trimming: 5 bases; junction bases outside the gene matches: 4. This CDR3 spans 15 amino acids. Study-wide findings and caveats: For patients and controls alike, PCR might favor shorter templates to the same degree.

The sample consisted of naive CD4+ T cells from blood. This receptor was taken from a woman in her twenties or thirties in good health. The chain has TRBV25-1 and TRBJ2-3; 14 nucleotides align to TRBD2. The CDR3 bases are TGTGCCAGCAGCGGGACTAGCGGGAGAATAGATACGCAGTATTTT. It encodes CASSGTSGRIDTQYF.